These T cell receptor beta chains were read from a single sample in a study of T cells in Graves' hyperthyroidism and ophthalmopathy. Via MiXCR, TCRdb re-called the multiplex PCR reads, giving one row per CDR3 protein. The profile covers 350,000 to 400,000 distinct CDR3 sequences, with about 15% appearing a single time and approximately 32% taken by the ten largest. Material: blood. The receptors derive from a woman in her 30s with Graves' hyperthyroidism. Both conserved end residues are part of each CDR3. Each record gives: D gene, clone size, V gene, J gene, CDR3 DNA, CDR3 protein. D genes are given only for firm matches. The listing skips clone size in some rows; elsewhere it reads once, few, many or a size class.

TRBD1	few	TRBV7-9	TRBJ2-2	TGTGCCAGCAGCTCTACATCCGGGACAGGGGGTAGCAACACCGGGGAGCTGTTTTTT	CASSSTSGTGGSNTGELFF
NA	many	TRBV4-1	TRBJ2-7	TGCGCCAGCAGCCAGCAGCACCGACGAGAGCAGTACTTC	CASSQQHRREQYF
NA	NA	TRBV7-9	TRBJ2-5	TGTGCCAGCAGCTTACGCCCCAAGTGGGCAGAAAAAGAGACCCAGTACTTC	CASSLRPKWAEKETQYF
NA	NA	TRBV24-1	TRBJ2-1	TGTGCCACCAGTCTACCTGGACTATCCGGTGAGCAGTTCTTC	CATSLPGLSGEQFF
TRBD1	many	TRBV5-1	TRBJ2-3	TGCGCCAGCAGCAACCAGGGGGCCCCCACAGATACGCAGTATTTT	CASSNQGAPTDTQYF
NA	NA	TRBV6-1	TRBJ2-2	TGTGCCAGCAGTAAGACGGAGAACACCGGGGAGCTGTTTTTT	CASSKTENTGELFF
TRBD1	NA	TRBV2	TRBJ2-7	TGTGCCAGCAACCCACAGGGGGGCTACGAGCAGTACTTC	CASNPQGGYEQYF
NA	few	TRBV7-3	TRBJ2-2	TGTGCCAGCAGTCTCAAAACGAACACCGGGGAGCTGTTTTTT	CASSLKTNTGELFF
NA	many	TRBV11-2	TRBJ2-7	TGTGCCAGCAGCTTAGCTGGGGTCGAGCAGTACTTC	CASSLAGVEQYF
TRBD1	NA	TRBV7-2	TRBJ2-7	TGTGCCAGCAGCTTAGCTCCGGGACAGGGTATCAACGAGCAGTACTTC	CASSLAPGQGINEQYF
TRBD2	NA	TRBV11-2	TRBJ2-2	TGTGCCAGCAGCGAAGGGACTAGCGGGAGCACCGGGGAGCTGTTTTTT	CASSEGTSGSTGELFF
TRBD1	NA	TRBV5-1	TRBJ2-5	TGCGCCAGCAGCTTGGTACCAGGGGGCCAAGAGACCCAGTACTTC	CASSLVPGGQETQYF
NA	many	TRBV20-1	TRBJ2-1	TGCAGTGCTAGGGGGCTTCGGGACCCATTTGAGCAGTTCTTC	CSARGLRDPFEQFF
NA	many	TRBV12-3/TRBV12-4	TRBJ1-1	TGTGCCAGCACCCGGGGGGCAGGGAGTACGAACACTGAAGCTTTCTTT	CASTRGAGSTNTEAFF
NA	few	TRBV19	TRBJ1-1	TGTGCCAGTACCAATAGCCAGGGATACACTGAAGCTTTCTTT	CASTNSQGYTEAFF
TRBD1	few	TRBV5-1	TRBJ1-4	TGCGCCAGCAGGTTGGACAGGGGAGTTGAAAAACTGTTTTTT	CASRLDRGVEKLFF
NA	few	TRBV27	TRBJ2-7	TGTGCCAGCAGTTTATCCCGAATCTCCTACGAGCAGTACTTC	CASSLSRISYEQYF
NA	NA	TRBV3-1	TRBJ1-2	TGTGCCAGCAGCCAAGGACAGTTTAACTATGGCTACACCTTC	CASSQGQFNYGYTF
TRBD2	NA	TRBV9	TRBJ2-3	TGTGCCAGCAGCGTGGAAAGTGTAGCGGGAGCAATTCATAATACGCAGTATTTT	CASSVESVAGAIHNTQYF
NA	NA	TRBV7-9	TRBJ2-5	TGTGCCAGCAGCCGCCCGGGACATTTGGAGACCCAGTACTTC	CASSRPGHLETQYF
NA	many	TRBV15	TRBJ2-7	TGTGCCACCAGCAGTCGAGGACGGGGGGCCGCCTACGAGCAGTACTTC	CATSSRGRGAAYEQYF
NA	few	TRBV27	TRBJ2-3	TGTGCCAGCAGTTTATCAGTTACTAGCACAGATACGCAGTATTTT	CASSLSVTSTDTQYF
NA	few	TRBV19	TRBJ2-7	TGTGCCAGTAGTATCAGGGGAACCTACGAGCAGTACTTC	CASSIRGTYEQYF
TRBD1	few	TRBV24-1	TRBJ2-3	TGTGCCACCAGTGATTTGGACAGGGCAGATACGCAGTATTTT	CATSDLDRADTQYF
NA	NA	TRBV19	TRBJ2-1	TGTGCCAGTAGTATCATCCCTCCCTACAATCTTTACAATGAGCAGTTCTTC	CASSIIPPYNLYNEQFF
TRBD1	many	TRBV3-1	TRBJ1-2	TGTGCCAGCAGCCACGGACAGGGAGATGGCTACACCTTC	CASSHGQGDGYTF
TRBD1	many	TRBV20-1	TRBJ2-1	TGCAGTGCTAGAGACCGGGACAGGGTGTACAATGAGCAGTTCTTC	CSARDRDRVYNEQFF
NA	few	TRBV19	TRBJ2-7	TGTGCCAGTAGTATCTACGCTAGGAGCGAGCAGTACTTC	CASSIYARSEQYF
NA	NA	TRBV7-8	TRBJ2-7	TGTGCCAGCAGCTACGGACACGGCGAGCAGTACTTC	CASSYGHGEQYF
TRBD1	few	TRBV6-1	TRBJ1-1	TGTGCCAGCAGGGGGGACAGGGGGCACATGAACACTGAAGCTTTCTTT	CASRGDRGHMNTEAFF
TRBD2	NA	TRBV29-1	TRBJ2-3	TGCAGCGCCGGGACTAGCGGGAGTCTAGATACGCAGTATTTT	CSAGTSGSLDTQYF
TRBD2	few	TRBV6-1	TRBJ2-1	TGTGCCAGCAGTCCAGGACTAGCTCGCAATGAGCAGTTCTTC	CASSPGLARNEQFF
NA	NA	TRBV18	TRBJ2-5	TGTGCCAGCTCTCTTCCCCGGGGTTTGGAGACCCAGTACTTC	CASSLPRGLETQYF
NA	NA	TRBV5-1	TRBJ2-3	TGCGCCAGCAGCTTGGAGGGTGGCACAGATACGCAGTATTTT	CASSLEGGTDTQYF
NA	few	TRBV7-9	TRBJ2-2	TGTGCCAGCAGCCCTAGTAGGGCCACCGGGGAGCTGTTTTTT	CASSPSRATGELFF
TRBD1	NA	TRBV5-6	TRBJ2-3	TGTGCCAGCAGCTTCTTGGGACAGCGCAGCACAGATACGCAGTATTTT	CASSFLGQRSTDTQYF
NA	NA	TRBV12-3/TRBV12-4	TRBJ2-2	TGTGCCAGCACTCCAGGATCCGGGGAGCTGTTTTTT	CASTPGSGELFF
TRBD2	few	TRBV20-1	TRBJ2-3	TGCAGTGCTAGAGACTTGACTAGCGGGAGAACAGATACGCAGTATTTT	CSARDLTSGRTDTQYF
NA	many	TRBV18	TRBJ2-5	TGTGCCAGCTCACCACTCGGACAGTCGGAAGGGACCCAGTACTTC	CASSPLGQSEGTQYF